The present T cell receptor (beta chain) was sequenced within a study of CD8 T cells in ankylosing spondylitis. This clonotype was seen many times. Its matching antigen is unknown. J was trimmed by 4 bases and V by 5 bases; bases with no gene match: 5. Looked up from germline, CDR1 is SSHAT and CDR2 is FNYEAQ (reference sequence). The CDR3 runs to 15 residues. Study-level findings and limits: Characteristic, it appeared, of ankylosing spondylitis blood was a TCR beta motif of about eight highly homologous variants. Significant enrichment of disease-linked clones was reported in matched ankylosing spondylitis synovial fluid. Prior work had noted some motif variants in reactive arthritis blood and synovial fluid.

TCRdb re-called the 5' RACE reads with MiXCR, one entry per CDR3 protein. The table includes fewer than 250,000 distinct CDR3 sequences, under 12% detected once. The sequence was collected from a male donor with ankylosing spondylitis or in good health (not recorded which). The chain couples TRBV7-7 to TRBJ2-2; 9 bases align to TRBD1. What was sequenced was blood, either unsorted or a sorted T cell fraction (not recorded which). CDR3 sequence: CASSAGTGSTGELFF. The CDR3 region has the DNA TGTGCCAGCAGCGCGGGGACAGGGTCCACCGGGGAGCTGTTTTTT.